This T cell receptor beta chain was profiled in a study of blood T cells in healthy people across ages. Notes on the study in general: From one million sequenced T cells, diversity estimates were lower bounds. More naive CD4+ cells and higher diversity were found in long-lived than in aged donors.

Trimming shortened V by 4 bases and J by 1 base, and 11 bases separated the two germline ends. This CDR3 is 14 amino acids long. Germline values: CDR1 MNHEY, CDR2 SMNVEV (reference sequence). A second roughly 6 to 11 cycle PCR used barcoded and J-beta primers. TCRdb re-called the 5' RACE reads with MiXCR, one entry per CDR3 protein. The sample yields about 1,800,000 distinct CDR3 sequences, 28% seen once. Each donor was a healthy Caucasian individual from Russia, aged about 6 to 100. Researchers collected ten milliliters of peripheral blood from every single donor. This clonotype appeared many times. Its antigen is as yet unknown.

The sequence was collected from a woman aged 30 to 39 in good health. The chain employs TRBV27 and TRBJ2-7, with D possibly matching TRBD1 (7 bases). The sample comprised blood. CDR3 nucleotide sequence: TGTGCCAGCAGTTGGCAGGGGGGTTCCTACGAGCAGTACTTC. Translation: CASSWQGGSYEQYF.